The 18 T cell receptor beta chains below come from one sample, sequenced in a study of spatial heterogeneity in lung cancer. The time point was: sample taken at primary tumor resection. One entry per CDR3 protein results from TCRdb running MiXCR on the 5' RACE reads. Here the sample spans over 10,000 distinct CDR3 sequences, less than 4.5% being singletons. Regarding the study as a whole: Expanded alpha and beta TCR counts within tumors tracked tumor mutation counts.

No antigen has been assigned to these receptors. This specimen was lung tumor tissue, taken at surgery. Receptors were obtained from a male donor with early-stage non-small cell lung cancer.

For this clonotype: A much bigger clone sits one base away, suggesting this may be a read error. V usage is TRBV7-2 and J usage is TRBJ2-5; the D call may be TRBD1 or TRBD2 (5 bases each). The CDR3 is made up of 14 amino acids. V gave up 5 bases and J gave up 7 bases, with 17 bases separating them. Germline assignment: CDR1 SGHTA and CDR2 FQGNSA. Written as DNA, the CDR3 is TGTGCCAGCAGCGTTGGGACGGCCTGCGGGACCCAGTACTTC. Its protein product is CASSVGTACGTQYF.

By share of the sample, this clonotype is medium-sized (0.01 to 0.1%). V is TRBV7-3 and J is TRBJ1-1; the D gene is possibly TRBD1 (5 bases). From germline, CDR1 is SGHTA and CDR2 FQGTGA. The V gene lost 3 bases and the J gene lost 1 base, with 9 bases spanning the gap. The CDR3 runs to 14 residues. CDR3 amino acids: CASSLGHSNTEAFF. CDR3 nucleotide sequence: TGTGCCAGCAGCTTGGGGCATTCGAACACTGAAGCTTTCTTT.

By proportion, this clonotype is medium-sized. V usage is TRBV19 and J usage is TRBJ2-3, with TRBD2 matching over 14 bases. Germline-derived CDR1 and CDR2 are LNHDA and SQIVND (reference sequence). The V and J ends lost 11 bases and 4 bases, in that order; junction bases with no gene match: 5. CDR3 length equals 14 residues. Here the CDR3 reads CASGTSGSSDTQYF. CDR3 coding DNA: TGTGCCTCAGGGACTAGCGGGAGTTCAGATACGCAGTATTTT.

This clonotype came up many times. The chain links TRBV4-3 to TRBJ1-1; D gene uncertain. The CDR3 consists of 14 residues. The germline CDR1 and CDR2 sequences are LGHNA and YSLEER. The V and J ends lost 4 bases and 0 bases respectively, with 9 bases between them. The CDR3 nucleotides are TGCGCCAGCAGCCCCGGACCGATGAACACTGAAGCTTTCTTT. Its translation is CASSPGPMNTEAFF.

The chain has TRBV10-2 and TRBJ1-2, with D hard to call. Germline loops: CDR1 WSHSY, CDR2 SAAADI. The CDR3 is 12 residues long. V dropped 3 bases and J dropped 12 bases, with 14 bases sitting between them. The CDR3: CASSELDVGDTF. The CDR3 DNA reads as TGCGCCAGCAGTGAACTGGACGTAGGCGACACCTTC.

This clonotype was picked up many times. This chain links TRBV5-1 with TRBJ2-1; no firm D call. The germline V and J ends were trimmed by 4 bases and 8 bases, with 19 bases remaining between them. This CDR3 has 15 amino acids. Germline V gene data show CDR1 as SGHRS and CDR2 as YFSETQ. This chain's CDR3 is CASSPDPGGLDEQFF. The CDR3 DNA follows: TGCGCCAGCAGCCCAGACCCCGGTGGGCTGGATGAGCAGTTCTTC.

About this clonotype itself: Just one base apart from a much larger clone, this may be a read error. The rearrangement links TRBV7-2 to TRBJ1-2; D gene uncertain. Germline CDR1 SGHTA, CDR2 FQGNSA. The CDR3 covers 13 residues. The V gene lost 5 bases and the J gene lost 5 bases, with 12 bases spanning the gap. CDR3 bases: TGTGCCAGCAGCCTTTCAATCGAATATGGCTACACCTTC. This encodes CASSLSIEYGYTF.

This clonotype has a count of ten or more. This chain connects TRBV6-1 to TRBJ2-7, with TRBD1 matching over 9 bases. The CDR3 consists of 15 residues. Germline V CDR1 and CDR2: MNHNS, SASEGT. Trimming removed 10 bases from V and 1 base from J; junction bases left unmatched: 11. Here the CDR3 DNA reads TGTGCCATCATAGAGCCCGGGACAGGGTCCTACGAGCAGTACTTC. Translating gives CAIIEPGTGSYEQYF.

This clonotype was recorded at least ten times. J is TRBJ1-2 and V is TRBV5-5; 7 bases map to TRBD1. CDR3 length: 13 residues. The V and J ends lost 4 bases and 6 bases, in that order; junction bases with no gene match: 6. Germline values: CDR1 SGHKS, CDR2 YYEKEE (reference sequence). CDR3: CASSNRQGDGYTF. The CDR3 bases are TGTGCCAGCAGCAACAGACAGGGAGATGGCTACACCTTC.

There are many counts of this clonotype. The junction differs from germline at one of its ends, possibly a read error. The V call is TRBV5-5, the J call TRBJ1-2, with 8 bases identical to TRBD1. CDR3 length equals 14 residues. Germline V gene data show CDR1 as SGHKS and CDR2 as YYEKEE (reference sequence). CDR3 coding DNA: TGTGCCAGCAGCTTGATGGGACAGGTGAATGGCGACACCTTC. As protein: CASSLMGQVNGDTF.

The table lists this clonotype with many counts. The chain couples TRBV20-1 to TRBJ2-3; D remains ambiguous. CDR1 and CDR2 (germline): DFQATT, SNEGSKA (reference sequence). With 2 bases removed from V and 4 bases from J, the gap between germline ends came to 7 bases. This CDR3 contains 12 residues. The CDR3 DNA reads TGCAGTGCTAGATCTGAGGCAGATACGCAGTATTTT. It codes for CSARSEADTQYF.

This clonotype was detected ten times or more. The chain carries TRBV6-5 and TRBJ1-2; the match to TRBD1 covers 8 bases. After removal of 6 bases from V and 8 bases from J, the junction contained 11 bases not matched to a gene. The CDR3 is 14 residues long. Germline lookup yields CDR1 MNHEY and CDR2 SVGAGI. In DNA, the CDR3 is TGTGCCAGCAGCAGACAGGGGCAGGGGAACGGCTACACCTTC. This codes for CASSRQGQGNGYTF.

This clonotype was counted many times. The V call is TRBV10-3, the J call TRBJ1-2; TRBD1 agrees at 7 bases. Trimming removed 6 bases from V and 0 bases from J; junction bases left unmatched: 1. This CDR3 comprises 13 residues. Germline V gene data show CDR1 as ENHRY and CDR2 as SYGVKD. The CDR3: CAIRGTANYGYTF. In nucleotides, the CDR3 is TGTGCCATCAGGGGGACAGCTAACTATGGCTACACCTTC.

This clonotype counts as medium-sized. The chain carries TRBV3-1 and TRBJ2-1, with 11 bases lining up with TRBD2. The CDR3 totals 19 residues. Unmatched junction bases numbered 8, after V lost 1 base and J lost 0 bases. The germline V gene has CDR1 LGHDT and CDR2 YNNKEL (reference sequence). In nucleotides, the CDR3 is TGTGCCAGCAGCCAAGGCCGCCTAGCGGGAGGAATCTCCTACAATGAGCAGTTCTTC. It translates to CASSQGRLAGGISYNEQFF.

This clonotype was seen many times. The V gene is TRBV7-9, the J gene TRBJ2-1, with 8 bases aligning to TRBD1. The CDR3 runs to 15 residues. Germline V CDR1 and CDR2: SEHNR, FQNEAQ (reference sequence). With V trimmed by 3 bases and J by 5 bases, 6 bases remained unmatched. The CDR3 DNA follows: TGTGCCAGCAGCTTCGGACAGGGAGCAGACAATGAGCAGTTCTTC. Translating it yields CASSFGQGADNEQFF.

The sample holds a few counts of this clonotype. The chain recombines TRBV14 with TRBJ2-3; a possible D gene is TRBD2 (6 bases). This CDR3 spans 16 amino acids. The germline CDR1 and CDR2 sequences are SGHDN and FVKESK. The ends were cut back, 1 base at V and 1 base at J, with 12 bases in the middle. CDR3 nucleotide sequence: TGTGCCAGCAGCCAAGGGTCACTAGCTTGCACAGATACGCAGTATTTT. The encoded protein is CASSQGSLACTDTQYF.

At least ten counts were recorded for this clonotype. J is TRBJ1-2 and V is TRBV20-1; D call uncertain. The CDR3 has 12 residues. Germline loops: CDR1 DFQATT, CDR2 SNEGSKA (reference sequence). V shed 3 bases and J shed 1 base, with 6 bases lying between them. The CDR3 DNA follows: TGCAGTGCTAGGGACCTTAACTATGGCTACACCTTC. This sequence encodes CSARDLNYGYTF.

In its sample, this clonotype was seen many times. The rearrangement uses TRBV7-2 and TRBJ2-7; the D is unclear. In germline, CDR1 is SGHTA, CDR2 FQGNSA. The CDR3 loop spans 13 amino acids. The V end was cut by 2 bases, the J end by 2 bases, with 7 bases between. CDR3 protein: CASSLSPAYEQYV. The CDR3 coding sequence is TGTGCCAGCAGCTTAAGCCCCGCCTACGAGCAGTACGTC.